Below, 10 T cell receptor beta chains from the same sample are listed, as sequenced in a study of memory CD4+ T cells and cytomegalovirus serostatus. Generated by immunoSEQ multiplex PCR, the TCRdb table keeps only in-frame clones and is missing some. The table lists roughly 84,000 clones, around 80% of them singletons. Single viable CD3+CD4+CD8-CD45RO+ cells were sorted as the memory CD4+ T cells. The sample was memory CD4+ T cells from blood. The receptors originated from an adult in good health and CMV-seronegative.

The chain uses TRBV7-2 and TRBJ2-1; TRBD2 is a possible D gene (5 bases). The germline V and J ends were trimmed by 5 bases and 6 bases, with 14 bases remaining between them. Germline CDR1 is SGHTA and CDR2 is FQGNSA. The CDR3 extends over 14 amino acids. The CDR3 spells CASSPDRRPNEQFF. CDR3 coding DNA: TGTGCCAGCAGCCCAGATAGGAGGCCCAATGAGCAGTTCTTC.

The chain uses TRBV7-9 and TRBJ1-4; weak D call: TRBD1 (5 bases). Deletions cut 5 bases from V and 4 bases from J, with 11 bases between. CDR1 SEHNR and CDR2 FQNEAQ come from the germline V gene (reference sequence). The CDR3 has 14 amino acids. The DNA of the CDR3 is TGTGCCAGCAGCCCGCGGGACTTTAATGAAAAACTGTTTTTT. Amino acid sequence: CASSPRDFNEKLFF.

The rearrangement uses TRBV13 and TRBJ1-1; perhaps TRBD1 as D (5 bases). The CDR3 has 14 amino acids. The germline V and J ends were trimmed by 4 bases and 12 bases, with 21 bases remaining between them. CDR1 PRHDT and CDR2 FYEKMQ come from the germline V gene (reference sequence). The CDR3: CASSSPLRDGVSFF. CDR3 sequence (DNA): TGTGCCAGCAGCTCACCCCTCCGGGACGGGGTCTCTTTCTTT.

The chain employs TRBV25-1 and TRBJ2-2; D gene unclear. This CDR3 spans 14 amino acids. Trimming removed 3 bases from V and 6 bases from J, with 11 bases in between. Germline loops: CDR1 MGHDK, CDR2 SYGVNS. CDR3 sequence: CASSDPSRSGELFF. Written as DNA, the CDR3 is TGTGCCAGCAGTGATCCCTCTAGATCCGGGGAGCTGTTTTTT.

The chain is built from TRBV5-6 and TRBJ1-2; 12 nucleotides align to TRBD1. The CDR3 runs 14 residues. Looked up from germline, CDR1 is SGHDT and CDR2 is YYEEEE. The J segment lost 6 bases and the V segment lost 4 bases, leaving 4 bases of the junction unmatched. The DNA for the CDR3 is TGTGCCAGCAGCAAGGGACAGGGGGCAAATGGCTACACCTTC. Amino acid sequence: CASSKGQGANGYTF.

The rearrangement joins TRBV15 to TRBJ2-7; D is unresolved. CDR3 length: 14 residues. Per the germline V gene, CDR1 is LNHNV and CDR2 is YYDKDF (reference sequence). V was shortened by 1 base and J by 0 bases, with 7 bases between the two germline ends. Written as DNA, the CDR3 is TGTGCCACCAGCAGAGTAAAAAGCTCCTACGAGCAGTACTTC. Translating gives CATSRVKSSYEQYF.

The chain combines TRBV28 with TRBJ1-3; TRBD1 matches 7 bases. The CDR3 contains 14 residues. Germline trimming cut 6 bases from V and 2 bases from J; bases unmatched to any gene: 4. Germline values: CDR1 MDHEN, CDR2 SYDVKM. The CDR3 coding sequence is TGTGCCAGCAGCTTTACAGGGGCTGGAAACACCATATATTTT. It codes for CASSFTGAGNTIYF. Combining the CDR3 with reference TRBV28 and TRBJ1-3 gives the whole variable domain DVKVTQSSRYLVKRTGEKVFLECVQDMDHENMFWYRQDPGLGLRLIYFSYDVKMKEKGDIPEGYSVSREKKERFSLILESASTNQTSMYLCASSFTGAGNTIYFGEGSWLTVV.

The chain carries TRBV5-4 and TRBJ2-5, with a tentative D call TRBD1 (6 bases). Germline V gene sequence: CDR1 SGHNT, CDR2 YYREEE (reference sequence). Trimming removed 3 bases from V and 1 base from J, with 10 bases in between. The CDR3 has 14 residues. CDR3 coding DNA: TGTGCCAGCAGCTATGGACAGCTCCAAGAGACCCAGTACTTC. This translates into CASSYGQLQETQYF. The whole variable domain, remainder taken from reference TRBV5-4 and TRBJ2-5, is ETGVTQSPTHLIKTRGQQVTLRCSSQSGHNTVSWYQQALGQGPQFIFQYYREEENGRGNFPPRFSGLQFPNYSSELNVNALELDDSALYLCASSYGQLQETQYFGPGTRLLVL.

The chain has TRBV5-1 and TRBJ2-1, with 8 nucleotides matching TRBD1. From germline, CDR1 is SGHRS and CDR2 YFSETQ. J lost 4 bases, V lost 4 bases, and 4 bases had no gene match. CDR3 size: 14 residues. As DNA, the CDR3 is TGCGCCAGCAGCGGGGACAGGATATACAATGAGCAGTTCTTC. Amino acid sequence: CASSGDRIYNEQFF.

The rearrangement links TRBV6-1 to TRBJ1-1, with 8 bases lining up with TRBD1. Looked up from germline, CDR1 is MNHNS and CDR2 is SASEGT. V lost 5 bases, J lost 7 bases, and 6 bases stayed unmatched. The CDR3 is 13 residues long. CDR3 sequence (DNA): TGTGCCAGCAGTCCACAGGGGGTTGGTGAAGCTTTCTTT. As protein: CASSPQGVGEAFF.